This TCR beta chain was identified during a study of blood T cell repertoires in COVID-19. At the level of the study: Italy, Spain and the United States were the sources of the convalescent and acute COVID-19 samples. PBMCs, B-cell-depleted T cells, or T cells provided the cDNA or gDNA that made up the material.

V shed 5 bases and J shed 4 bases, with 11 bases lying between them. CDR1 and CDR2 (germline): PRHDT, FYEKMQ (reference sequence). The CDR3 spans 13 residues. Original processing methods: Amplification from reference gene primers served as the basis for estimated nucleated cell counts. The table came from immunoSEQ multiplex PCR; TCRdb's copy has only in-frame clones and leaves some out. V, J and clone size are taken as reported in that table, and D and trimming were inferred from the DNA itself. Of tens of thousands of clones detected, roughly 80% appear once; the ten largest clones hold 23%. This TCR came from a human donor in a cohort sampled during active COVID-19. The chain links TRBV13 to TRBJ2-5, with a possible D match to TRBD1 (7 bases). Sequencing was done on a sample of peripheral blood. The CDR3 reads CASSAGGGETQYF. CDR3 DNA: TGTGCCAGCAGCGCAGGGGGAGGAGAGACCCAGTACTTC.